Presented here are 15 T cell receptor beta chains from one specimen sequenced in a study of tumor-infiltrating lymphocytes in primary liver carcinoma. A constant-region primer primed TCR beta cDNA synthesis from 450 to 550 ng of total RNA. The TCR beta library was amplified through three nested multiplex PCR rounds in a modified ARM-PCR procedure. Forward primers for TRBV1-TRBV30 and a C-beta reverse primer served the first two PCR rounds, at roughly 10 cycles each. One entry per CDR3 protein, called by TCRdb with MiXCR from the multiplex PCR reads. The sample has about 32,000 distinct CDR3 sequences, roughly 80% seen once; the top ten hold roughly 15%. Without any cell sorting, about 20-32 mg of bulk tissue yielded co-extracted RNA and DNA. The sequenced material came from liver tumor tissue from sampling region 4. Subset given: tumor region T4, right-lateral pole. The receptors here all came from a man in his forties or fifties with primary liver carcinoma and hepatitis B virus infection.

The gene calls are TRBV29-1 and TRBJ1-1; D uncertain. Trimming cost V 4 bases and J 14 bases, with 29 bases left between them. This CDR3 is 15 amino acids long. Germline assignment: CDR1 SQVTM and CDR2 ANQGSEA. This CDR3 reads CSVASGWGMNTEAFF. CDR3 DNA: TGCAGCGTTGCCTCGGGATGGGGAATGAACACTGAGGCATTCTTT.

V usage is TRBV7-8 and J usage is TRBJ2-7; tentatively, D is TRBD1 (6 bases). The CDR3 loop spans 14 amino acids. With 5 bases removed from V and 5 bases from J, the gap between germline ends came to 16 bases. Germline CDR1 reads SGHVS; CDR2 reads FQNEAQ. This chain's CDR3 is CASSPRDIRHEQYF. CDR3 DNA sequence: TGTGCCAGCAGCCCGAGGGACATTCGCCACGAGCAGTACTTC.

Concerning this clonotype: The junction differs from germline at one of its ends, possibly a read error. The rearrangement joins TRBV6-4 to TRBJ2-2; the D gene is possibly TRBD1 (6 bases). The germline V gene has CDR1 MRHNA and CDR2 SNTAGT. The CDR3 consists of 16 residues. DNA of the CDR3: TGTGCCAGCAGTGACTCTGGGGGCGCGGACACCAGGGAGCTGTCTTTT. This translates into CASSDSGGADTRELSF.

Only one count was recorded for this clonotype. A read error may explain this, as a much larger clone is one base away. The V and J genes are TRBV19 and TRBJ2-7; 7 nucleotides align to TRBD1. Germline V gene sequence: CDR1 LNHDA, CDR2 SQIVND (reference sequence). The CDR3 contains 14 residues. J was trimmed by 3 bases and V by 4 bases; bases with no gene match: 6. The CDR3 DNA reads TGTGCCAGTAGTAAAACAGGGGCGAACTACGAGCAGTACTTC. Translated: CASSKTGANYEQYF.

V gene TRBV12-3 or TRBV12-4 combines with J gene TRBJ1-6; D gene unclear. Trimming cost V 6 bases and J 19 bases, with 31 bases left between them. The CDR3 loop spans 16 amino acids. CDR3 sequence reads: CASSQDPFSSNSPIHF. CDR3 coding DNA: TGTGCCAGCAGCCAAGACCCTTTTTCCAGTAATTCACCCATTCACTTT.

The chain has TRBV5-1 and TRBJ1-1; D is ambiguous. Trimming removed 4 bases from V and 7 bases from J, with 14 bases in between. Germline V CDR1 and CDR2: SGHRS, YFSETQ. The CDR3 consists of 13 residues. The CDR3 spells CASSKGYGDEAFF. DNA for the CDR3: TGCGCCAGCAGCAAGGGATATGGAGATGAAGCTTTCTTT.

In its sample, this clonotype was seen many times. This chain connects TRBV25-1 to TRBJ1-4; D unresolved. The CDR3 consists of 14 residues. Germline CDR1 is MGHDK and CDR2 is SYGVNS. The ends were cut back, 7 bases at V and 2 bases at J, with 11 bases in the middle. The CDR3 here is CASMPGRTNEKLFF. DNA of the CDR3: TGTGCCAGCATGCCCGGACGGACTAATGAAAAACTGTTTTTT.

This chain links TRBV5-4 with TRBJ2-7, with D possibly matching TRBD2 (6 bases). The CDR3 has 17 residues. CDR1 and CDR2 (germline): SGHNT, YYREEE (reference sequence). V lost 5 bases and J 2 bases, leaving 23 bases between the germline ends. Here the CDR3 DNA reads TGTGCCAGCAGTGGGTGGCCGGGAGCGGAAAACACCTACGAGCAGTACTTC. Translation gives CASSGWPGAENTYEQYF.

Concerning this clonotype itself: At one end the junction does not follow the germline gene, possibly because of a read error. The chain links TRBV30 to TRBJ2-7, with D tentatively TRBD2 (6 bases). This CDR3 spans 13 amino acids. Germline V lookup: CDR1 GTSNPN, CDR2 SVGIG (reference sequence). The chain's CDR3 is CAWRPGAAYEQNF. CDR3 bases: TGTGCCTGGAGACCGGGAGCCGCCTACGAGCAAAACTTC.

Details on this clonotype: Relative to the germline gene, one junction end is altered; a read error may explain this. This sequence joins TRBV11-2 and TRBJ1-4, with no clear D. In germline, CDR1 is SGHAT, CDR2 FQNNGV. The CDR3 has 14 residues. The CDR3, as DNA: TGTGCCAGTAGCTTAGATCTTGGGATGCTCAGGCTGTTTTTT. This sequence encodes CASSLDLGMLRLFF. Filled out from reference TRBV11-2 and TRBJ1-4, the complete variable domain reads EAGVAQSPRYKIIEKRQSVAFWCNPISGHATLYWYQQILGQGPKLLIQFQNNGVVDDSQLPKDRFSAERLKGVDSTLKIQPAKLEDSAVYLCASSLDLGMLRLFFGSGTQLSVL.

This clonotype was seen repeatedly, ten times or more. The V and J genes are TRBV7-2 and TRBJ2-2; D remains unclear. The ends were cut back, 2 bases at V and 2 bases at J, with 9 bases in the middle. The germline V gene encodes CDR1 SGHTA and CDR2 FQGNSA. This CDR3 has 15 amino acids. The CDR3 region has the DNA TGTGCCAGCAGCTTATTATCTGTTAACACCGGGGAGCTGTTTTTT. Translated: CASSLLSVNTGELFF.

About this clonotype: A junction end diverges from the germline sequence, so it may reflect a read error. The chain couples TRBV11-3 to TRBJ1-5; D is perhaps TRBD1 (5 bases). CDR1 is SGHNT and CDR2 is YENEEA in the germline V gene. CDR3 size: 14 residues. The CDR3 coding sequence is TGCACCAGCAGTGACAGCTATAGCAATCAGTCCCAGCATTTT. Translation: CTSSDSYSNQSQHF.

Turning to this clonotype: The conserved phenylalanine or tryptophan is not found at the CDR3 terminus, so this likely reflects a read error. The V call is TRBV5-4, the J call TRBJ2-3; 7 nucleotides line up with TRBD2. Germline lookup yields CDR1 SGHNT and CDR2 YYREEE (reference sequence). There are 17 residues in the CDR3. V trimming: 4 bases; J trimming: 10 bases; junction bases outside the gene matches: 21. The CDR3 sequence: CASSAPGASVGGVAQYY. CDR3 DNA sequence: TGTGCCAGCAGCGCCCCCGGGGCTAGCGTTGGGGGGGTTGCGCAGTATTAT.

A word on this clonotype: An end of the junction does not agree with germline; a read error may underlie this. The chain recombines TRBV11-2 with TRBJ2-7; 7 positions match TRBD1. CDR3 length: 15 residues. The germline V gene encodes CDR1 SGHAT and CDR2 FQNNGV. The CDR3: CAGSLTLEGASEQYF. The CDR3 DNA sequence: TGTGCCGGCAGCTTAACCCTAGAGGGGGCTAGTGAGCAGTACTTC.

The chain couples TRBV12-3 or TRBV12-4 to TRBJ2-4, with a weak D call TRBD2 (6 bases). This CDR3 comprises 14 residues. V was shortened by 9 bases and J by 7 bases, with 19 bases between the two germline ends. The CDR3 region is CASVEGATRNIQYF. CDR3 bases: TGTGCCAGTGTGGAGGGAGCAACCCGGAACATTCAGTACTTC.